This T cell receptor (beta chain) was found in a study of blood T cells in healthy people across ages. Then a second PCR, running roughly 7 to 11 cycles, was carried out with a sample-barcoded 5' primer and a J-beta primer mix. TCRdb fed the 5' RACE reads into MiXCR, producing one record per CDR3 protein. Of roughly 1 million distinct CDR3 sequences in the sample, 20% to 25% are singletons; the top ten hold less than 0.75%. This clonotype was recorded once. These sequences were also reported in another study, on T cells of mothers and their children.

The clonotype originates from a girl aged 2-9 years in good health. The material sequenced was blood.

CDR3 nucleotides: TGCGCCAGCAGCTTGGTTGCGGGGGCATCTGAAGCTTTCTTT. Residues: CASSLVAGASEAFF. The J gene is TRBJ1-1, the V gene TRBV5-1, with D perhaps matching TRBD1 (6 bases). The germline V gene encodes CDR1 SGHRS and CDR2 YFSETQ. Trimming took off 0 bases at V and 6 bases at J, with 12 bases between the two ends. This CDR3 is 14 amino acids long.